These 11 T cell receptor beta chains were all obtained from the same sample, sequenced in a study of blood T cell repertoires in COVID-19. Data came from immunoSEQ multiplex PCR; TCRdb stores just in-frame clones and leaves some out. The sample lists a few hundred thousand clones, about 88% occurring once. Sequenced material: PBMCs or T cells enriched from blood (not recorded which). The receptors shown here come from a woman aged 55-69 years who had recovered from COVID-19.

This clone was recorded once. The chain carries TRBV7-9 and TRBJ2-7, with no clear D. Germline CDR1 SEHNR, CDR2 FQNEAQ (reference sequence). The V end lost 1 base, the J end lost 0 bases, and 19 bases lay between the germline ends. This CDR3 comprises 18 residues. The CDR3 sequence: CASSLDLGAAPNSYEQYF. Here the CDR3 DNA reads TGTGCCAGCAGCTTAGACCTCGGTGCGGCACCTAACTCCTACGAGCAGTACTTC.

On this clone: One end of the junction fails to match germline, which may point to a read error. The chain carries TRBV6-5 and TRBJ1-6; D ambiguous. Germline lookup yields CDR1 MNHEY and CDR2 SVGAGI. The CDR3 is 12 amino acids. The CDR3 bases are TGTGCCAGCAGTGACTCCCGTTCACCCCTCCACTTT. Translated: CASSDSRSPLHF.

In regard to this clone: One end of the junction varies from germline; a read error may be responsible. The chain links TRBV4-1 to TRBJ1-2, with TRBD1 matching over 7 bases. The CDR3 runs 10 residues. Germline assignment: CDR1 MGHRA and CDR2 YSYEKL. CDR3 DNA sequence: TGCGCCAGCAGGGGACAGCACCATATCTTC. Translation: CASRGQHHIF.

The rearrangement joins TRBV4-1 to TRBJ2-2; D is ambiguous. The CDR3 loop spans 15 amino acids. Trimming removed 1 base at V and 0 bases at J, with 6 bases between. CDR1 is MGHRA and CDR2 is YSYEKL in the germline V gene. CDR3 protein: CASSQVSSNTGELFF. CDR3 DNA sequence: TGCGCCAGCAGCCAAGTGAGCTCGAACACCGGGGAGCTGTTTTTT.

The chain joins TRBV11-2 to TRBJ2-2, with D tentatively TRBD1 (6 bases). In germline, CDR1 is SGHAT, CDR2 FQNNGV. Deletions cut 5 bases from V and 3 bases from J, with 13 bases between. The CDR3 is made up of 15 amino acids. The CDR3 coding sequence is TGTGCCAGCAGCCTACGGGACACCTACACCGGGGAGCTGTTTTTT. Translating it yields CASSLRDTYTGELFF.

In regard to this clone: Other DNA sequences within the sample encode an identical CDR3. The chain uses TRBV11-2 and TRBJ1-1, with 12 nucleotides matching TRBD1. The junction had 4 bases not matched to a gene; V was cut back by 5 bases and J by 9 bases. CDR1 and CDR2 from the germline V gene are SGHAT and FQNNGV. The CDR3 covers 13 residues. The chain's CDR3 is CASSTGTGGQAFF. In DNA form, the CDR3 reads TGTGCCAGCAGCACCGGGACAGGGGGCCAAGCTTTCTTT.

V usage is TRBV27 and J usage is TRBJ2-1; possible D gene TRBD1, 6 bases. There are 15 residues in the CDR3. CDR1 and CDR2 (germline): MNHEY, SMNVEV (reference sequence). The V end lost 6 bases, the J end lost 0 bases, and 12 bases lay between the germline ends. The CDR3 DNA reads TGTGCCAGCAGACAACAGGGTCTCTCCTACAATGAGCAGTTCTTC. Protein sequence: CASRQQGLSYNEQFF.

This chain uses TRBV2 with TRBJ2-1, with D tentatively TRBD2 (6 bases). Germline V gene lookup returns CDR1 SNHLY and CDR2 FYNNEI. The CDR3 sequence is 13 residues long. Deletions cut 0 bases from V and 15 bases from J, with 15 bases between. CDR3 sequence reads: CASSEASEGRGFF. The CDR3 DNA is TGTGCCAGCAGTGAAGCCTCGGAGGGGAGAGGGTTCTTC.

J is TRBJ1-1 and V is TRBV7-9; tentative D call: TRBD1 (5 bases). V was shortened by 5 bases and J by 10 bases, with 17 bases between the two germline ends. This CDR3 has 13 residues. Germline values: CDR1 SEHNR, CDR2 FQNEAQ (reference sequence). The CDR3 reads CASSVDSDVGAFF. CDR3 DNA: TGTGCCAGCAGCGTAGACAGTGACGTTGGAGCTTTCTTT.

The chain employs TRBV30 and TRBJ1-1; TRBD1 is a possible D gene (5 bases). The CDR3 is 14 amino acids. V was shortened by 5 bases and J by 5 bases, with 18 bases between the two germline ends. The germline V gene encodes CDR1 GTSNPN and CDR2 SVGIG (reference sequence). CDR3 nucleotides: TGTGCCTGGGACCTTGGGGGACTAGGTACTGAAGCTTTCTTT. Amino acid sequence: CAWDLGGLGTEAFF.

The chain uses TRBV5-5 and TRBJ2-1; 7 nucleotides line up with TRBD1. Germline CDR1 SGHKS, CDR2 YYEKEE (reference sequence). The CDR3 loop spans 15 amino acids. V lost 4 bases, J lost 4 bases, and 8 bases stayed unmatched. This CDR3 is CASSTGTAGYNEQFF. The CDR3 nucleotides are TGTGCCAGCAGCACCGGGACAGCAGGGTACAATGAGCAGTTCTTC. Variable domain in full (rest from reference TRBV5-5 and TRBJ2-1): DAGVTQSPTHLIKTRGQQVTLRCSPISGHKSVSWYQQVLGQGPQFIFQYYEKEERGRGNFPDRFSARQFPNYSSELNVNALLLGDSALYLCASSTGTAGYNEQFFGPGTRLTVL.